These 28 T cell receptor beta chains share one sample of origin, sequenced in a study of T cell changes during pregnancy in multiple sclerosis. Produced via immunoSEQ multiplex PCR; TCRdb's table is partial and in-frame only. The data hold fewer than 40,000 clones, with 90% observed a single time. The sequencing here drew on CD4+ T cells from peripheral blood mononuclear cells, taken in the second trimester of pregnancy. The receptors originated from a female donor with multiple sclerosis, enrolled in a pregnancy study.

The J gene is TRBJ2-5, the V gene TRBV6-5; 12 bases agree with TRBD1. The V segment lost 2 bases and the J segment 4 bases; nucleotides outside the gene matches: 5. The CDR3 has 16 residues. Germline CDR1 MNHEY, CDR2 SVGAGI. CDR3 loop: CASSYLGQGAGETQYF. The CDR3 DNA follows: TGTGCCAGCAGTTACCTGGGACAGGGGGCAGGAGAGACCCAGTACTTC.

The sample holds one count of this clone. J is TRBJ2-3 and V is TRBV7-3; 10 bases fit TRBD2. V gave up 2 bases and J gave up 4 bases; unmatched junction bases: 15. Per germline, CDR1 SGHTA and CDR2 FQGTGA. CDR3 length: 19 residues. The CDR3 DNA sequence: TGTGCCAGCAGCTTAGAAGCGGTTTGGAGCGGGGGGGGGTCAGATACGCAGTATTTT. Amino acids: CASSLEAVWSGGGSDTQYF.

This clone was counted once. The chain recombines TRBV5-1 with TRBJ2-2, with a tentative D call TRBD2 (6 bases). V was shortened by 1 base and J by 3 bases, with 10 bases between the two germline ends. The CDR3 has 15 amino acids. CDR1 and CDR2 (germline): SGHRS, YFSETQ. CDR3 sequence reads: CASSLQGEDTGELFF. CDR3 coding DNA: TGCGCCAGCAGCTTGCAAGGGGAGGACACCGGGGAGCTGTTTTTT.

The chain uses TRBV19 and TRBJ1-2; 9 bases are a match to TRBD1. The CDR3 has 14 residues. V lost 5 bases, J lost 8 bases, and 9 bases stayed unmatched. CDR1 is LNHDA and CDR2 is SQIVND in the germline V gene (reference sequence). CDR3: CASSRNLDRGGYTF. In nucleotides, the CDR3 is TGTGCCAGTAGTCGAAATTTGGACAGGGGAGGCTACACCTTC. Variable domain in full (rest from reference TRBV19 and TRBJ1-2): DGGITQSPKYLFRKEGQNVTLSCEQNLNHDAMYWYRQDPGQGLRLIYYSQIVNDFQKGDIAEGYSVSREKKESFPLTVTSAQKNPTAFYLCASSRNLDRGGYTFGSGTRLTVV.

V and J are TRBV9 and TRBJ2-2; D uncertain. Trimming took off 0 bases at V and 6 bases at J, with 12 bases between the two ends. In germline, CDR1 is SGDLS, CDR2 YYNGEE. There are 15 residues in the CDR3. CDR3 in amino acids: CASSVESRGPGELFF. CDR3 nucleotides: TGTGCCAGCAGCGTAGAGTCACGCGGCCCCGGGGAGCTGTTTTTT. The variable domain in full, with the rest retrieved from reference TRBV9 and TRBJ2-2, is DSGVTQTPKHLITATGQRVTLRCSPRSGDLSVYWYQQSLDQGLQFLIQYYNGEERAKGNILERFSAQQFPDLHSELNLSSLELGDSALYFCASSVESRGPGELFFGEGSRLTVL.

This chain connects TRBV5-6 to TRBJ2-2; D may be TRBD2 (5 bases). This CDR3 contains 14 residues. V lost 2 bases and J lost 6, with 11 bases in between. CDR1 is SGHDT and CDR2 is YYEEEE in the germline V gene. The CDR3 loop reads CASSFRTAAGELFF. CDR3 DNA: TGTGCCAGCAGCTTTCGCACAGCGGCCGGGGAGCTGTTTTTT.

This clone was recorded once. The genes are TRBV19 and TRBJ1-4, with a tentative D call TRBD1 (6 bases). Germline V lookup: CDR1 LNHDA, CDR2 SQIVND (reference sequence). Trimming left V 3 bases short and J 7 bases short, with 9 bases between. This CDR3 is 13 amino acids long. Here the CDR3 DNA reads TGTGCCAGTAGTATGGCACAGGGTGAAAAACTGTTTTTT. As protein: CASSMAQGEKLFF. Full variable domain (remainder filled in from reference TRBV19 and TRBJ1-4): DGGITQSPKYLFRKEGQNVTLSCEQNLNHDAMYWYRQDPGQGLRLIYYSQIVNDFQKGDIAEGYSVSREKKESFPLTVTSAQKNPTAFYLCASSMAQGEKLFFGSGTQLSVL.

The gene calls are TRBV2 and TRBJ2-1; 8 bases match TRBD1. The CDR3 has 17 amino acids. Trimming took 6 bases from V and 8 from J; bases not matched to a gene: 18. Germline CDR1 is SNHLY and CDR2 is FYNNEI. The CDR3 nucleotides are TGTGCCAGCAGCCCCTTTCCGCTCCAGGGGGCCAACGATGAGCAGTTCTTC. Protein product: CASSPFPLQGANDEQFF.

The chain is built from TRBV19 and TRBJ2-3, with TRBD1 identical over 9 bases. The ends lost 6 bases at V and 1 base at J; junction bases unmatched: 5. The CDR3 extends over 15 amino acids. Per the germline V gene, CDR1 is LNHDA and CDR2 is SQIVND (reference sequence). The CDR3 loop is CASSDRDRGTDTQYF. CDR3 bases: TGTGCCAGTAGCGACCGGGACAGGGGCACAGATACGCAGTATTTT.

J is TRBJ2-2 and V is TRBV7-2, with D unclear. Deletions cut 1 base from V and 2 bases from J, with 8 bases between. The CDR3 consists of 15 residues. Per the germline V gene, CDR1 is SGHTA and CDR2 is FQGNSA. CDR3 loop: CASSLVVLNTGELFF. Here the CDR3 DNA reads TGTGCCAGCAGCTTAGTAGTCCTTAACACCGGGGAGCTGTTTTTT.

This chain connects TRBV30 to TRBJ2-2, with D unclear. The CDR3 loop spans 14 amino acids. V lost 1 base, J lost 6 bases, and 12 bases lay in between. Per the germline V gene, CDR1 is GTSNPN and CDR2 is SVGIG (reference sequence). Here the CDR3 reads CAWSAEVPPGELFF. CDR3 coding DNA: TGTGCCTGGAGTGCCGAGGTTCCGCCCGGGGAGCTGTTTTTT.

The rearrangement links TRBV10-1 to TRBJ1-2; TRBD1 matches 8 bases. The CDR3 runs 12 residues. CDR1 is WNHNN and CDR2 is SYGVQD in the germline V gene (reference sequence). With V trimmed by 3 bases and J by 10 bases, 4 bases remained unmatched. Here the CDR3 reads CASSEQGEYYTF. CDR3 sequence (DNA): TGCGCCAGCAGTGAACAGGGGGAATACTACACCTTC.

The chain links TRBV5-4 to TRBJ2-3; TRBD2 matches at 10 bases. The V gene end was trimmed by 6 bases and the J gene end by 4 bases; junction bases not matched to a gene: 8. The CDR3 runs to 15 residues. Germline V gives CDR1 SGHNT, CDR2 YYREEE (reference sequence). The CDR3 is CASKSEAGGPDTQYF. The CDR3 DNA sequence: TGTGCCAGCAAGAGTGAAGCGGGAGGGCCAGATACGCAGTATTTT.

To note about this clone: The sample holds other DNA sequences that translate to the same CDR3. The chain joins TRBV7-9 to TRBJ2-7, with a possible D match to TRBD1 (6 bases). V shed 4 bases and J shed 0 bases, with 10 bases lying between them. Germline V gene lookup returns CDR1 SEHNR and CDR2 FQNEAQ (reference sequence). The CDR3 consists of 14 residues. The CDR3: CASSSDSFSYEQYF. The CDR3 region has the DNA TGTGCCAGCAGCTCGGACAGCTTCTCCTACGAGCAGTACTTC.

CDR3 in amino acids: CAIRSSGSRRNEQFF. The CDR3 region has the DNA TGTGCCATCCGGAGCAGCGGGAGTCGTCGGAATGAGCAGTTCTTC. J is TRBJ2-1 and V is TRBV27, with TRBD2 identical over 8 bases. The CDR3 extends over 15 amino acids. Germline V gives CDR1 MNHEY, CDR2 SMNVEV (reference sequence). J lost 7 bases, V lost 10 bases, and 15 bases had no gene match.

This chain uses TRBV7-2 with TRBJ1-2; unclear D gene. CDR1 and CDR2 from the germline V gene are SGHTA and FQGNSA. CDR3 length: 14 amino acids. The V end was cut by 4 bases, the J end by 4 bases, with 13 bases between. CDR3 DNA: TGTGCCAGCAGCTCGTCGGACTTCCCCTATGGCTACACCTTC. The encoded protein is CASSSSDFPYGYTF.

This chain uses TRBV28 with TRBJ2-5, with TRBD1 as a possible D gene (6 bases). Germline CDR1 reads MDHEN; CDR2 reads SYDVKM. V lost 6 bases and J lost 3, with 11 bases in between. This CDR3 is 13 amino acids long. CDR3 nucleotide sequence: TGTGCCAGCAGGACAGGACGAAAAGAGACCCAGTACTTC. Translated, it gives CASRTGRKETQYF.

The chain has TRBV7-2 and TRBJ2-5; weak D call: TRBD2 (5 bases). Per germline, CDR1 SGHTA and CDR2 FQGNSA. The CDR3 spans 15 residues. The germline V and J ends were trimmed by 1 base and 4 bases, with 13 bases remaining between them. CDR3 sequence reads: CASSLEGVVGETQYF. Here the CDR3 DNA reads TGTGCCAGCAGCTTAGAGGGAGTAGTCGGAGAGACCCAGTACTTC.

Here the CDR3 reads CAWRDAGRPEAFF. The CDR3 bases are TGTGCCTGGAGGGACGCGGGACGGCCTGAAGCTTTCTTT. The V gene is TRBV30, the J gene TRBJ1-1; D is perhaps TRBD1 (5 bases). The CDR3 loop spans 13 amino acids. Germline V gene data show CDR1 as GTSNPN and CDR2 as SVGIG (reference sequence). Trimming took 3 bases from V and 6 from J, leaving 14 bases between them.

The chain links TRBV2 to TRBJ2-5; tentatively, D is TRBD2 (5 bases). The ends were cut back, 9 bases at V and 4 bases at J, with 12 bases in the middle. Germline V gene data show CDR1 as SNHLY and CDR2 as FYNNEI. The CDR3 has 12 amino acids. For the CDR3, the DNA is TGTGCCAGTAGGAACGAGGGAGAGACCCAGTACTTC. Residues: CASRNEGETQYF.

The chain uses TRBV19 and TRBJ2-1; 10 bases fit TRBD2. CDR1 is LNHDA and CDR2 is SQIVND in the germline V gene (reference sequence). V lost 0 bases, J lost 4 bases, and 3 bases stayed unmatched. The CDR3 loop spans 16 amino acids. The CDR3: CASSIETSGVYNEQFF. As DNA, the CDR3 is TGTGCCAGTAGTATAGAAACTAGCGGGGTTTACAATGAGCAGTTCTTC.

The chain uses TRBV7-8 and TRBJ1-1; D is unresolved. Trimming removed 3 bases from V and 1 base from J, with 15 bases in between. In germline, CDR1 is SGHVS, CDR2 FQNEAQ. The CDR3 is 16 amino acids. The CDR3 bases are TGTGCCAGCAGCTTTAGGAATCGACGGGAGAACACTGAAGCTTTCTTT. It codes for CASSFRNRRENTEAFF. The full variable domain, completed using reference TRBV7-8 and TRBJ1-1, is GAGVSQSPRYKVAKRGQDVALRCDPISGHVSLFWYQQALGQGPEFLTYFQNEAQLDKSGLPSDRFFAERPEGSVSTLKIQRTQQEDSAVYLCASSFRNRRENTEAFFGQGTRLTVV.

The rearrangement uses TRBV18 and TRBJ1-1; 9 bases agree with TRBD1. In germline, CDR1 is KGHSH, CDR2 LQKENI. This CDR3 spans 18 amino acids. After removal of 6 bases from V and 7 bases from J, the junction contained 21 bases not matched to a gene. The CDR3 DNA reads TGTGCCAGCTCCCGGAACGGACTATCTACAGGGGGCGTCGATGAAGCTTTCTTT. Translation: CASSRNGLSTGGVDEAFF. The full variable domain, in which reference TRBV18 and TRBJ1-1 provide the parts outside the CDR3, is NAGVMQNPRHLVRRRGQEARLRCSPMKGHSHVYWYRQLPEEGLKFMVYLQKENIIDESGMPKERFSAEFPKEGPSILRIQQVVRGDSAAYFCASSRNGLSTGGVDEAFFGQGTRLTVV.

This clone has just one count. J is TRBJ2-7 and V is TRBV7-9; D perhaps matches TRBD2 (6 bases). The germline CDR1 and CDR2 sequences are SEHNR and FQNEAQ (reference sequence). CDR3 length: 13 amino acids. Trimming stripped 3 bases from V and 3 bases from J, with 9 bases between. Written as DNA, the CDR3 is TGTGCCAGCAGCTTGCGGGAATACTACGAGCAGTACTTC. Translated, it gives CASSLREYYEQYF.

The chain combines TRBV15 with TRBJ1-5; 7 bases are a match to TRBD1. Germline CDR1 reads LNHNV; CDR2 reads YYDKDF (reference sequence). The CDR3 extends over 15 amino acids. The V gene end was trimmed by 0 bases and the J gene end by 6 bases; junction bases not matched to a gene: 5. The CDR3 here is CATSRDGTEPQPQHF. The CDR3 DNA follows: TGTGCCACCAGCAGAGATGGGACAGAACCTCAGCCCCAGCATTTT.

The CDR3 sequence is CASSPPGTGRGEQYF. The CDR3 DNA follows: TGTGCCAGCAGTCCTCCCGGGACAGGGAGAGGAGAGCAGTACTTC. The V call is TRBV28, the J call TRBJ2-7; 9 bases are a match to TRBD1. V gave up 5 bases and J gave up 7 bases; unmatched junction bases: 12. The germline V gene has CDR1 MDHEN and CDR2 SYDVKM. The CDR3 totals 15 residues.

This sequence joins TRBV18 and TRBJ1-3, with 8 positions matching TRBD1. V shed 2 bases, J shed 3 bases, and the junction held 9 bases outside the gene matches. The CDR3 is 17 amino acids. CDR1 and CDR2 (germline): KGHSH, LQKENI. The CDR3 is CASSPYSTGGNGNTIYF. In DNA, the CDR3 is TGTGCCAGCTCACCATACTCTACAGGGGGGAATGGAAACACCATATATTTT.

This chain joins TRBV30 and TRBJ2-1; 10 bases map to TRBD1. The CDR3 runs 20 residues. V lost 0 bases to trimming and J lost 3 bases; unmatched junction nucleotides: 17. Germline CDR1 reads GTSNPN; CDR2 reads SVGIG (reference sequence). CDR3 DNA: TGTGCCTGGAGTGTCTACGGGACAGGGGATGCTTGGAACTTCTACAATGAGCAGTTCTTC. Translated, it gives CAWSVYGTGDAWNFYNEQFF.